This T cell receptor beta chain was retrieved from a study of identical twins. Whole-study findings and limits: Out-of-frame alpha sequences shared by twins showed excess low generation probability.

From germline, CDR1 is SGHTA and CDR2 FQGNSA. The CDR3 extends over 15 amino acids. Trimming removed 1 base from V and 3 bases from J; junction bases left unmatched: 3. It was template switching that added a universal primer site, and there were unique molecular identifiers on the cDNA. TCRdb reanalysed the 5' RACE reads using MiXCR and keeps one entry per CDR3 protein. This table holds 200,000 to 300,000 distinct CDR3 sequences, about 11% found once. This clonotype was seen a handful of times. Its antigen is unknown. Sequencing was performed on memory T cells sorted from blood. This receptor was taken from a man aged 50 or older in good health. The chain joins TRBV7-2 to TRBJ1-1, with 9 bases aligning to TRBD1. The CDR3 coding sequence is TGTGCCAGCAGCTTAGTATGGACAGGGGACACTGAAGCTTTCTTT. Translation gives CASSLVWTGDTEAFF.